Below are 15 T cell receptor beta chains sequenced from a single sample in a study of T cell responses to AZD1222 COVID-19 vaccine. TCRdb keeps only in-frame clones here, not all; method: immunoSEQ multiplex PCR. The sample gives approximately 190,000 clones, approximately 90% of which show up once; 0.99% is in the top ten. The specimen comprised peripheral blood, sampled on day 0 of AZD1222 vaccination. The receptor source for this set is an adult in good health.

The J gene is TRBJ1-2, the V gene TRBV3-1 (or the pseudogene TRBV3-2), with 8 bases fitting TRBD1. With V trimmed by 0 bases and J by 2 bases, 11 bases remained unmatched. CDR1 and CDR2 from the germline V gene are LGHDT and YNNKEL (reference sequence). The CDR3 runs 18 residues. The DNA of the CDR3 is TGTGCCAGCAGCCAAGACCCGACCGGACAGGGACCGAACTATGGCTACACCTTC. This gives the protein CASSQDPTGQGPNYGYTF.

The chain recombines TRBV19 with TRBJ2-7; TRBD1 aligns across 9 bases. The CDR3 length is 14 residues. CDR1 LNHDA and CDR2 SQIVND come from the germline V gene (reference sequence). The V and J ends lost 3 bases and 3 bases, in that order; junction bases with no gene match: 3. For the CDR3, the DNA is TGTGCCAGTAGTATGGACAGGGGTATCTACGAGCAGTACTTC. This codes for CASSMDRGIYEQYF.

The rearrangement links TRBV4-3 to TRBJ2-7; 8 nucleotides line up with TRBD1. V was clipped by 0 bases and J by 2 bases; unmatched bases: 12. CDR3 length: 18 residues. Germline CDR1 LGHNA, CDR2 YSLEER. The CDR3 sequence: CASSQDLGDRGPTYEQYF. The CDR3, as DNA: TGCGCCAGCAGCCAAGATCTGGGCGACAGGGGACCTACCTACGAGCAGTACTTC.

This chain uses TRBV27 with TRBJ1-2; possibly TRBD1 for D (5 bases). There are 12 residues in the CDR3. CDR1 and CDR2 from the germline V gene are MNHEY and SMNVEV (reference sequence). With 8 bases removed from V and 4 bases from J, the gap between germline ends came to 11 bases. CDR3 residues: CASSQGGYGYTF. The CDR3 DNA reads as TGTGCCAGCTCCCAGGGAGGCTATGGCTACACCTTC.

The rearrangement joins TRBV7-9 to TRBJ2-5; 9 bases match TRBD2. V trimming: 1 base; J trimming: 4 bases; junction bases outside the gene matches: 4. Germline V gene lookup returns CDR1 SEHNR and CDR2 FQNEAQ (reference sequence). This CDR3 is 15 amino acids long. The CDR3 reads CASSLGASGAETQYF. Here the CDR3 DNA reads TGTGCCAGCAGCTTAGGGGCTAGCGGGGCAGAGACCCAGTACTTC.

The chain links TRBV18 to TRBJ2-2; TRBD1 aligns across 7 bases. Trimming at V came to 6 bases and at J to 2 bases, leaving 6 bases not matched to a gene. The CDR3 is 15 residues long. In germline, CDR1 is KGHSH, CDR2 LQKENI. CDR3 nucleotides: TGTGCCAGCTCCGCCGGGACAGTAAACACCGGGGAGCTGTTTTTT. This sequence encodes CASSAGTVNTGELFF.

The chain uses TRBV7-8 and TRBJ2-7, with TRBD1 matching over 8 bases. Trimming cost V 1 base and J 2 bases; bases outside gene matches: 10. The CDR3 length is 17 residues. Germline loops: CDR1 SGHVS, CDR2 FQNEAQ. The CDR3 DNA reads TGTGCCAGCAGCTTAGTCGGTCAGGGGGCTCGGACCTACGAGCAGTACTTC. It encodes CASSLVGQGARTYEQYF.

The rearrangement uses TRBV7-9 and TRBJ2-7; D unclear. The germline V gene has CDR1 SEHNR and CDR2 FQNEAQ (reference sequence). This CDR3 is 12 amino acids long. Trimming removed 10 bases from V and 3 bases from J, with 13 bases in between. The DNA of the CDR3 is TGTGCCACCTTGAAGACGGACTACGAGCAGTACTTC. This gives the protein CATLKTDYEQYF. Filled out from reference TRBV7-9 and TRBJ2-7, the complete variable domain reads DTGVSQNPRHKITKRGQNVTFRCDPISEHNRLYWYRQTLGQGPEFLTYFQNEAQLEKSRLLSDRFSAERPKGSFSTLEIQRTEQGDSAMYLCATLKTDYEQYFGPGTRLTVT.

The V and J genes are TRBV2 and TRBJ2-3; TRBD2 agrees at 13 bases. The CDR3 length is 17 residues. The junction had 4 bases not matched to a gene; V was cut back by 1 base and J by 3 bases. Germline CDR1 is SNHLY and CDR2 is FYNNEI. The CDR3 loop is CASSEEGTSGATDTQYF. CDR3 DNA: TGTGCCAGCAGTGAAGAAGGGACTAGCGGGGCAACAGATACGCAGTATTTT.

The V gene is TRBV29-1, the J gene TRBJ2-1, with a tentative D call TRBD1 (5 bases). The CDR3 extends over 16 amino acids. Germline values: CDR1 SQVTM, CDR2 ANQGSEA. Trimming removed 1 base from V and 3 bases from J, with 16 bases in between. The CDR3 spells CSVEGYLGVLYNEQFF. The CDR3 DNA sequence: TGCAGCGTTGAAGGCTATCTAGGGGTGCTCTACAATGAGCAGTTCTTC.

The chain uses TRBV7-8 and TRBJ2-3; D might be TRBD2 (7 bases). Germline V gene sequence: CDR1 SGHVS, CDR2 FQNEAQ. V lost 1 base and J lost 0, with 11 bases in between. The CDR3 covers 16 residues. Here the CDR3 reads CASSLGRGPSTDTQYF. The CDR3 DNA reads as TGTGCCAGCAGCTTAGGGCGGGGGCCTAGCACAGATACGCAGTATTTT.

The chain has TRBV7-2 and TRBJ1-1; 7 bases are shared with TRBD1. Germline V gene sequence: CDR1 SGHTA, CDR2 FQGNSA. The V and J ends lost 5 bases and 0 bases, in that order; junction bases with no gene match: 6. CDR3 length equals 15 residues. The CDR3 coding sequence is TGTGCCAGCAGCCCATACAGGGGCATGAACACTGAAGCTTTCTTT. It yields the protein CASSPYRGMNTEAFF.

As for this clone: Other DNA sequences within the sample encode an identical CDR3. The chain combines TRBV7-9 with TRBJ2-5; 8 positions agree with TRBD1. Trimming took 5 bases from V and 2 from J; bases not matched to a gene: 4. The CDR3 extends over 14 amino acids. The germline gives CDR1 SEHNR, CDR2 FQNEAQ (reference sequence). Here the CDR3 reads CASSPDRVQETQYF. The CDR3 DNA reads TGTGCCAGCAGCCCGGACAGGGTGCAAGAGACCCAGTACTTC.

The chain has TRBV7-2 and TRBJ2-2; 13 positions agree with TRBD2. Germline assignment: CDR1 SGHTA and CDR2 FQGNSA. With 4 bases clipped from V and 1 base from J, the junction kept 6 bases outside the gene matches. The CDR3 contains 18 residues. CDR3 coding DNA: TGTGCCAGCAGCTCCCCGGGACTAGCGGGGATGAACACCGGGGAGCTGTTTTTT. Translating gives CASSSPGLAGMNTGELFF. Full variable domain (remainder filled in from reference TRBV7-2 and TRBJ2-2): GAGVSQSPSNKVTEKGKDVELRCDPISGHTALYWYRQSLGQGLEFLIYFQGNSAPDKSGLPSDRFSAERTGGSVSTLTIQRTQQEDSAVYLCASSSPGLAGMNTGELFFGEGSRLTVL.

CDR3 DNA: TGTGCCAGCAGCTTAGGGGCACTGGGTAACTATGGCTACACCTTC. As protein: CASSLGALGNYGYTF. This rearrangement joins TRBV13 to TRBJ1-2, with D uncertain. The CDR3 is made up of 15 amino acids. The germline V gene encodes CDR1 PRHDT and CDR2 FYEKMQ (reference sequence). V lost 0 bases, J lost 1 base, and 9 bases lay in between.